This note documents a single T cell receptor (beta chain) sequence. Clones were sequenced by immunoSEQ multiplex PCR, and TCRdb holds only the in-frame ones, with some missing. The data hold tens of thousands of clones, with around 88% observed a single time. This sample stems from a study of T cell responses to AZD1222 COVID-19 vaccine. The TCR comes from an adult in good health. The specimen was peripheral blood, collected on day 0 of AZD1222 vaccination.

CDR3 sequence (DNA): TGTGCCAGTATCGACAGTTCCTATAATTCACCCCTCCACTTT. This encodes CASIDSSYNSPLHF. The chain joins TRBV19 to TRBJ1-6, with D possibly matching TRBD1 (5 bases). Germline V CDR1 and CDR2: LNHDA, SQIVND (reference sequence). V was shortened by 7 bases and J by 1 base, with 8 bases between the two germline ends. The CDR3 consists of 14 residues.